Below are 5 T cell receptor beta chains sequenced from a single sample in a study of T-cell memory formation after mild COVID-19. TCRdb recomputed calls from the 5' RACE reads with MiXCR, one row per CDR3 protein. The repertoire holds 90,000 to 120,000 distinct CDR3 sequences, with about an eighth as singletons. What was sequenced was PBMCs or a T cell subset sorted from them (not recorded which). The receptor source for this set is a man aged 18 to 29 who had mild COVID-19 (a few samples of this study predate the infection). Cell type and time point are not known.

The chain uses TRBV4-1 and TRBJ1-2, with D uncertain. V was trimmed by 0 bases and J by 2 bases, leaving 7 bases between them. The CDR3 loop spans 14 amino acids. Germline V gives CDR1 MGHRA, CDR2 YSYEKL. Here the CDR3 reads CASSQEHSNYGYTF. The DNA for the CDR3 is TGCGCCAGCAGCCAAGAGCACAGCAACTATGGCTACACCTTC.

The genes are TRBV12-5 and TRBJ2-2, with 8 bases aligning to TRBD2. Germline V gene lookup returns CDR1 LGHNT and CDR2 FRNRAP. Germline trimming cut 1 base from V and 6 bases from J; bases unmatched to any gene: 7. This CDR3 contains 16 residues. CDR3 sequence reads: CASGLATGGPSGELFF. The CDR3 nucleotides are TGTGCTAGTGGTTTGGCCACGGGGGGGCCTTCCGGGGAGCTGTTTTTT.

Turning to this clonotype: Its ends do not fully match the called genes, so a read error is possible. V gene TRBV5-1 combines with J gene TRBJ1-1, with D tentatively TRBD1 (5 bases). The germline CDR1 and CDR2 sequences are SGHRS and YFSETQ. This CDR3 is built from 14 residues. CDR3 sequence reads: CASSLGTSPSESFF. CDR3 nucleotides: TGCGCCAGCAGCTTGGGGACATCCCCCTCTGAATCTTTCTTT.

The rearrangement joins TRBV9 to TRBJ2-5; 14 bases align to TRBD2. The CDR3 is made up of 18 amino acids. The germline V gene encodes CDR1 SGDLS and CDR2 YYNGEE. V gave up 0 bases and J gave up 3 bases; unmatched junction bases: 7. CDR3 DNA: TGTGCCAGCAGCGTAGGACTACCGGGACTAGCGGGGGAAGAGACCCAGTACTTC. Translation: CASSVGLPGLAGEETQYF.

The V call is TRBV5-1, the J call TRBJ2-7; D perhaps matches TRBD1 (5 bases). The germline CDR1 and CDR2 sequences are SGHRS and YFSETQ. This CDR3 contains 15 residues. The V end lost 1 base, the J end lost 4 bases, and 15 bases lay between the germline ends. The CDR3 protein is CASSLFWGHGYEQYV. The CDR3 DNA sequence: TGCGCCAGCAGCTTGTTTTGGGGCCATGGATACGAGCAGTACGTC.